This entry lists 9 T cell receptor beta chains sequenced from one sample in a study of T-cell memory formation after mild COVID-19 (TCRdb year 2021). The library was obtained by 5' RACE. The data were produced on an Illumina NovaSeq 6000. The public reads were quality trimmed at Q25 with fastp and then assembled into clones with MiXCR by TCRdb, keeping productive beta chains. Entries are consolidated by CDR3 protein sequence, retaining the most common genes and DNA. Recorded for this sample are approximately 250,000 distinct CDR3 sequences; over 15% of them occurred a single time. In total, the top ten clones hold roughly a fifth of the sample. The material sequenced was PBMCs or a T cell subset sorted from them (not recorded which). Every receptor here comes from a man aged 18 to 29 who had mild COVID-19 (a few samples of this study predate the infection). The sample titles of this study are shuffled in the database, so cell type and time point are left out; the donor was told from shared clones.

The chain employs TRBV10-3 and TRBJ2-1; a possible D gene is TRBD1 (5 bases). V lost 6 bases and J 4 bases, leaving 7 bases between the germline ends. This CDR3 has 12 amino acids. Germline CDR1 and CDR2: ENHRY and SYGVKD. In DNA form, the CDR3 reads TGTGCCATCAGAGACAGTTACAATGAGCAGTTCTTC. As protein: CAIRDSYNEQFF.

This clonotype was seen more than once but under ten times. The V gene is TRBV11-2, the J gene TRBJ1-2; a possible D gene is TRBD1 (5 bases). The V gene lost 3 bases and the J gene lost 7 bases, with 18 bases spanning the gap. CDR1 is SGHAT, CDR2 FQNNGV, per germline. The CDR3 is made up of 15 amino acids. CDR3 region: CASSFSRTRAFGYTF. The CDR3 DNA is TGTGCCAGCAGCTTCTCCCGGACCAGGGCATTTGGCTACACCTTC. Looking up the rest from reference TRBV11-2 and TRBJ1-2 gives the full variable domain: EAGVAQSPRYKIIEKRQSVAFWCNPISGHATLYWYQQILGQGPKLLIQFQNNGVVDDSQLPKDRFSAERLKGVDSTLKIQPAKLEDSAVYLCASSFSRTRAFGYTFGSGTRLTVV.

The rearrangement uses TRBV7-2 and TRBJ1-1, with no clear D. Trimming shortened V by 4 bases and J by 5 bases, and 11 bases separated the two germline ends. The CDR3 is 13 amino acids. Germline CDR1 and CDR2: SGHTA and FQGNSA. CDR3 bases: TGTGCCAGCAGCTCTGTTCGTCCGACTGAAGCTTTCTTT. It encodes CASSSVRPTEAFF.

The chain uses TRBV29-1 and TRBJ1-4; D may be TRBD1 (6 bases). Trimming removed 4 bases at V and 8 bases at J, with 20 bases between. Germline V gene sequence: CDR1 SQVTM, CDR2 ANQGSEA. This CDR3 has 15 amino acids. CDR3 residues: CSVAGGTSSGEKLFF. DNA for the CDR3: TGCAGCGTTGCGGGGGGCACCTCCTCTGGGGAAAAACTGTTTTTT.

This clonotype was picked up many times. The chain links TRBV14 to TRBJ2-2; TRBD2 agrees at 7 bases. In germline, CDR1 is SGHDN, CDR2 FVKESK. V lost 1 base and J lost 4; bases outside the gene matches: 9. CDR3 length: 17 amino acids. CDR3 in amino acids: CASSQGPRGRLTGELFF. The DNA of the CDR3 is TGTGCCAGCAGCCAAGGCCCGCGGGGGAGGCTCACCGGGGAGCTGTTTTTT.

This chain uses TRBV6-5 with TRBJ2-7, with D possibly TRBD1 on 6 matching bases. The ends were cut back, 2 bases at V and 7 bases at J, with 15 bases in the middle. CDR3 length equals 14 residues. From germline, CDR1 is MNHEY and CDR2 SVGAGI. This chain's CDR3 is CASSYPTGLGEQYF. CDR3 in DNA: TGTGCCAGCAGTTACCCGACAGGTCTGGGGGAGCAGTACTTC.

The chain couples TRBV6-5 to TRBJ1-5; TRBD1 might be the D (6 bases). The V end lost 7 bases, the J end lost 7 bases, and 14 bases lay between the germline ends. CDR1 and CDR2 (germline): MNHEY, SVGAGI. This CDR3 contains 13 residues. CDR3 DNA: TGTGCCAGCAAAGGTGCGGGGGGCCAGCCCCAGCATTTT. Residues: CASKGAGGQPQHF.

This clonotype was detected only a few times. The chain has TRBV25-1 and TRBJ2-7; D possibly uses TRBD1 or TRBD2 (6 bases each). The CDR3 extends over 12 amino acids. Trimming left V 9 bases short and J 2 bases short, with 11 bases between. Germline lookup yields CDR1 MGHDK and CDR2 SYGVNS. In DNA, the CDR3 is TGTGCCAGTAGGGGGGCACCCTACGAGCAGTACTTC. It translates to CASRGAPYEQYF.

The chain combines TRBV27 with TRBJ2-2; D is uncertain. Looked up from germline, CDR1 is MNHEY and CDR2 is SMNVEV (reference sequence). Trimming stripped 6 bases from V and 7 bases from J, with 15 bases between. The length of the CDR3 is 14 residues. The CDR3 nucleotides read TGTGCCAGCAGCCGGGCTAGAGGCGGCGGGGAGCTGTTTTTT. Protein: CASSRARGGGELFF.